These T cell receptor beta chains were read from a single sample in a study of shared clonotypes between healthy human individuals. TCRdb keeps only in-frame clones here, not all; method: immunoSEQ multiplex PCR. The top ten clones hold 1.5% to 2% of a sample with about 2.1 million clones, more than 85% of them seen once. The sequencing sample was made of naive CD8+ T cells from PBMCs. The receptor source for this set is a man aged 18 to 29 in good health. Some clones in this sample may be carry-over from other donors' samples. Each CDR3 is given with its conserved first and last residue. D genes are given only for firm matches. The listing skips clone size in some rows; elsewhere it reads once, few, many or a size class.

V	size	J	D	CDR3	DNA
TRBV23-1	-	TRBJ1-3	-	CASTPRGGAGNTIYF	TGCGCCAGCACCCCCCGCGGGGGGGCTGGAAACACCATATATTTT
TRBV10-3	-	TRBJ1-1	TRBD1	CATFQGAPTTDTEAFF	TGTGCCACCTTCCAGGGGGCGCCCACGACGGACACTGAAGCTTTCTTT
TRBV27	-	TRBJ1-4	-	CAAGPGEKLFF	TGTGCCGCAGGACCCGGCGAAAAACTGTTTTTT
TRBV7-9	few	TRBJ2-5	-	CASTTGETQYF	TGTGCCAGCACTACGGGGGAGACCCAGTACTTC
TRBV27	-	TRBJ2-7	-	CASSPTTSFYEQYF	TGTGCCAGCAGTCCCACTACTAGCTTCTACGAGCAGTACTTC
TRBV28	-	TRBJ1-3	TRBD1	CASSFQGEFTGNTIYF	TGTGCCAGCAGTTTCCAGGGGGAGTTTACTGGAAACACCATATATTTT
TRBV28	-	TRBJ1-1	-	CASSLKGRRNTEAFF	TGTGCCAGCAGTTTAAAGGGCAGGAGGAACACTGAAGCTTTCTTT
TRBV28	-	TRBJ2-1	TRBD2	CASRLWGEGVNNEQFF	TGTGCCAGCAGGCTGTGGGGGGAGGGTGTGAACAATGAGCAGTTCTTC
TRBV4-1	once	TRBJ2-7	-	CASSHRGSSSYEQYF	TGCGCCAGCAGCCACAGGGGCTCGAGCTCCTACGAGCAGTACTTC
TRBV7-9	-	TRBJ1-1	-	CASSPVGGTEAFF	TGTGCCAGCAGCCCTGTCGGGGGCACTGAAGCTTTCTTT
TRBV7-2	-	TRBJ2-7	-	CASSPWTDLYEQYF	TGTGCCAGCAGCCCGTGGACAGACCTCTACGAGCAGTACTTC
TRBV27	once	TRBJ1-4	-	CASSLRGSEKLFF	TGTGCCAGCAGTTTACGAGGATCCGAAAAACTGTTTTTT
TRBV5-6	-	TRBJ2-7	TRBD2	CASSLKSEREYRQYF	TGTGCCAGCAGCTTGAAGTCAGAGCGGGAGTATAGGCAGTACTTC
TRBV9	once	TRBJ1-2	-	CASSVATANYGYTF	TGTGCCAGCAGCGTAGCCACAGCCAACTATGGCTACACCTTC
TRBV25-1	-	TRBJ1-1	TRBD1	CASSERRGRGGTEAFF	TGTGCCAGCAGTGAACGCAGGGGGCGCGGAGGCACTGAAGCTTTCTTT
TRBV7-9	-	TRBJ2-1	-	CASSLAGAHYNEQFF	TGTGCCAGCAGCTTAGCGGGAGCCCATTACAATGAGCAGTTCTTC
TRBV4-1	-	TRBJ1-1	-	CASSSQRTEAFF	TGCGCCAGCAGCTCCCAGAGAACTGAAGCTTTCTTT
TRBV27	-	TRBJ2-7	-	CASSFLPSYEQYF	TGTGCCAGCAGTTTCCTCCCCTCCTACGAGCAGTACTTC
TRBV4-1	once	TRBJ1-2	TRBD1	CASSQDRGPYYGYTF	TGCGCCAGCAGCCAGGACAGGGGCCCCTACTATGGCTACACCTTC
TRBV9	-	TRBJ1-1	TRBD1	CASSPGDRGPGNELF	TGTGCCAGCAGCCCTGGGGACAGGGGGCCCGGGAACGAGCTCTTT
TRBV4-1	once	TRBJ2-7	TRBD2	CASSQDRPSGAYEQYF	TGCGCCAGCAGCCAAGATCGGCCTAGCGGAGCCTACGAGCAGTACTTC
TRBV5-1	once	TRBJ1-5	-	CASSLRGGLNQPQHF	TGCGCCAGCAGCTTGAGGGGGGGGCTAAATCAGCCCCAGCATTTT
TRBV5-1	-	TRBJ2-1	TRBD2	CASSFSGRGGNEQFF	TGCGCCAGCAGCTTTAGCGGGAGGGGAGGAAATGAGCAGTTCTTC